A selection of T cell receptor beta chains follows, all from one sample in a study of T cell changes during pregnancy in multiple sclerosis. TCRdb's copy holds only in-frame clones and misses some; the assay was immunoSEQ multiplex PCR. The repertoire has about 110,000 clones, approximately 90% of them found once; the top ten carry 1.5% to 1.9%. Sequencing was performed on peripheral blood, taken in the third trimester of pregnancy. The receptors derive from a female donor with multiple sclerosis, enrolled in a pregnancy study. The CDR3 runs from the conserved cysteine through the conserved F or W. D genes are given only for firm matches. Size is stated for part of the rows, as once, few or many counts, or as a class when the clone is expanded.

d_call	j_call	clone_size	v_call	cdr3_nt	cdr3_aa
TRBD1	TRBJ1-2	.	TRBV6-1	TGTGCCAGCAGGACGGAAGGACAGGGGGTGACCACCTTC	CASRTEGQGVTTF
TRBD1	TRBJ2-5	once	TRBV14	TGTGCCAGCAGCCAATTACCCCCGGGACAGGGAAGGGAGACCCAGTACTTC	CASSQLPPGQGRETQYF
.	TRBJ1-4	.	TRBV6-1	TGTGCCAGCAGACGCGGGGCCAATGAAAAACTGTTTTTT	CASRRGANEKLFF
.	TRBJ2-7	.	TRBV5-1	TGCGCCAGCAGCTTGGCCGGGTCCTACGAGCAGTACTTC	CASSLAGSYEQYF
.	TRBJ2-5	.	TRBV6-6	TGTGCCAGCAGTTACTCCCTGGAGACCCAGTACTTC	CASSYSLETQYF
TRBD1	TRBJ2-1	few	TRBV19	TGTGCCACCCGACAGGGAAGGTACAATGAGCAGTTCTTC	CATRQGRYNEQFF
.	TRBJ1-2	.	TRBV5-1	TGCGCCAGCAGACCGGCGGAAGAGTCCTATGGCTACACCTTC	CASRPAEESYGYTF
.	TRBJ1-5	.	TRBV5-8	TGTGCCAGCAGCTTGGCTCGACACTTCAATCAGCCCCAGCATTTT	CASSLARHFNQPQHF
.	TRBJ1-6	.	TRBV5-6	TGTGCCAGCAGCTTGGGCGGGATGTTTGGGAATTCACCCCTCCACTTT	CASSLGGMFGNSPLHF
.	TRBJ2-7	.	TRBV6-5	TGTGCCAGCAGGAGACCCGGGACTGAGACATACGAGCAGTACTTC	CASRRPGTETYEQYF
TRBD1	TRBJ2-7	.	TRBV2	TGTGCCAGCAGGGGGGACAGCTCCTACGAGCAGTACTTC	CASRGDSSYEQYF
.	TRBJ1-2	.	TRBV5-1	TGCGCCAGCAGCCCAGCCCGGGATGGCTACACCTTC	CASSPARDGYTF
.	TRBJ2-3	.	TRBV5-1	TGCGCCAGCAGCATGGACAGTCCCACAGATACGCAGTATTTT	CASSMDSPTDTQYF
TRBD2	TRBJ2-7	.	TRBV28	TGTGCCAGCAGACCCACCGGGACTAGCGACTACGAGCAGTACTTC	CASRPTGTSDYEQYF
.	TRBJ2-5	.	TRBV5-1	TGCGCCAGCAGCTTAATGGAACGGGGGACCCAGTACTTC	CASSLMERGTQYF
TRBD1	TRBJ2-7	.	TRBV11-2	TGTGCCAGCGATCGGGACAGGGCCCACGAGCAGTACTTC	CASDRDRAHEQYF
TRBD2	TRBJ2-3	.	TRBV5-6	TGTGCCAGCAGCTTGGGGCTAGCGGGAGGCACAGATACGCAGTATTTT	CASSLGLAGGTDTQYF
TRBD1	TRBJ1-3	.	TRBV11-2	TGTGCCAGCAGAACCCGACAGGGGGAGGCTGGAAACACCATATATTTT	CASRTRQGEAGNTIYF
TRBD2	TRBJ2-1	few	TRBV29-1	TGCAGCGTTGAAGTAGGACTAGCATCTGGTAATGAGCAGTTCTTC	CSVEVGLASGNEQFF
.	TRBJ1-1	.	TRBV7-9	TGTGCCAGCAGCCCTGGAGGGAGCACTGAAGCTTTCTTT	CASSPGGSTEAFF
.	TRBJ2-1	once	TRBV15	TGTGCCTACCCAGCTAGCAATGAGCAGTTCTTC	CAYPASNEQFF
.	TRBJ1-1	.	TRBV30	TGTGCATACAGGGAGAACACTGAAGCTTTCTTT	CAYRENTEAFF
.	TRBJ2-5	.	TRBV5-4	TGTGCCACATCTGGGGGACCATTCCCCTCGGGAGATAGGGAGACCCAGTACTTC	CATSGGPFPSGDRETQYF
.	TRBJ2-5	.	TRBV12-2	TGTGCAAGTCGCTTAGGGGACAGGGGCGGGCGAGAGACCCAGTACTTC	CASRLGDRGGRETQYF
TRBD1	TRBJ2-2	.	TRBV6-6	TGTGCCAGCAGTTACGGACAGGGAAGAACCGGGGAGCTGTTTTTT	CASSYGQGRTGELFF
TRBD1	TRBJ1-4	.	TRBV7-9	TGTGCCAGCAGCCAGACCGGGACAGGGGAAAATGAAAAACTGTTTTTT	CASSQTGTGENEKLFF
.	TRBJ1-1	.	TRBV21-1	TGTGCCAGCAGCAAAGTGAGCTGGAACACTGAAGCTTTCTTT	CASSKVSWNTEAFF
TRBD1	TRBJ2-5	.	TRBV2	TGTGCCAGCAGTGGACAGGGGAGGGAGACCCAGTACTTC	CASSGQGRETQYF
.	TRBJ2-3	once	TRBV28	TGTGCCAGCAGTGGGGCGGGACAGAGCACAGATACGCAGTATTTT	CASSGAGQSTDTQYF
TRBD2	TRBJ2-2	.	TRBV9	TGTGCCAGCAGCGTAGTAACTAGCGGGCGATACACCGGGGAGCTGTTTTTT	CASSVVTSGRYTGELFF
.	TRBJ2-1	.	TRBV5-1	TGCGCCAGCAGCATTGCGGGTTTGAGCCATGAGCAGTTCTTC	CASSIAGLSHEQFF
.	TRBJ1-2	.	TRBV10-3	TGTGCCATCAGTGAGTCGGGGAGACACAATCTAAACTATGGCTACACCTTC	CAISESGRHNLNYGYTF
TRBD1	TRBJ1-2	.	TRBV7-9	TGTGCCAGCAGCGGCGACAGGGCTAACTATGGCTACACCTTC	CASSGDRANYGYTF
TRBD1	TRBJ2-1	.	TRBV19	TGTGCCAGTAGTATAGAGGGTGCTCGGGACAGGTACTTAGATGAGCAGTTCTTC	CASSIEGARDRYLDEQFF
TRBD2	TRBJ2-2	once	TRBV9	TGTGCCAGCAGCGTAGGGAGAGATAGCGGGGGGGCGAACACCGGGGAGCTGTTTTTT	CASSVGRDSGGANTGELFF
.	TRBJ2-2	.	TRBV5-4	TGTGCCAGCAGCTTAAGCGGTTCGAACACCGGGGAGCTGTTTTTT	CASSLSGSNTGELFF
.	TRBJ1-1	.	TRBV7-9	TGTGCCAGCAGCTTATTTGCGGGGAGGGGCACTGAAGCTTTCTTT	CASSLFAGRGTEAFF
.	TRBJ2-2	.	TRBV5-4	TGTGCCAGCAGCTCCAGACAGGCGAACACCGGGGAGCTGTTTTTT	CASSSRQANTGELFF
.	TRBJ2-1	.	TRBV4-1	TGCGCCAGCAGCCAAGAAACAGGAACCTACAATGAGCAGTTCTTC	CASSQETGTYNEQFF
.	TRBJ2-7	.	TRBV30	TGTGCCTGGATTCAGGGTGACTACGAGCAGTACTTC	CAWIQGDYEQYF
.	TRBJ2-5	.	TRBV9	TGTGCCAGCAGCGCGAGGGCTTACCAAGAGACCCAGTACTTC	CASSARAYQETQYF
TRBD2	TRBJ2-3	once	TRBV10-3	TGTGCCATCAGTGTTGAGGCGGGGGGCCGGGGAGATACGCAGTATTTT	CAISVEAGGRGDTQYF
.	TRBJ1-1	.	TRBV18	TGTGCCAGCTCACCCTTGCGGGGACTGAACACTGAAGCTTTCTTT	CASSPLRGLNTEAFF
TRBD1	TRBJ2-7	.	TRBV6-1	TGTGCCAGCAGTGAACAAAGGGACAGGGGGCCCTACGAGCAGTACTTC	CASSEQRDRGPYEQYF
TRBD2	TRBJ2-1	.	TRBV11-2	TGTGCCAGCAGCACGGGACTAGCGGGGGCAAGAGAGTTCTTC	CASSTGLAGAREFF